Shown below are 24 T cell receptor beta chains from a single sample sequenced in a study of blood T cell repertoires in COVID-19 (TCRdb year 2020). Library construction relied on the immunoSEQ multiplex PCR assay. What TCRdb holds here is the immuneACCESS table cut down to in-frame rearrangements. Part of the clones is not present; checked against another copy, under half of the missing clones reflect an unresolved V gene, and the others are unexplained. The table for this sample lists roughly 200,000 clones; roughly three quarters of them were counted only once. The ten largest clones capture less than 7% of the sample. Sample: peripheral blood. The receptor source for this set is a woman aged 40 to 49 with COVID-19, enrolled during active disease.

This chain connects TRBV2 to TRBJ2-2; D may be TRBD2 (7 bases). There are 16 residues in the CDR3. Germline CDR1 and CDR2: SNHLY and FYNNEI. Trimming left V 3 bases short and J 4 bases short, with 15 bases between. DNA for the CDR3: TGTGCCAGCAGTGAGTTTGGGGGGGCGCCCACCGGGGAGCTGTTTTTT. Amino acid sequence: CASSEFGGAPTGELFF.

V and J are TRBV25-1 and TRBJ1-5, with a weak D call TRBD1 (6 bases). The germline V gene has CDR1 MGHDK and CDR2 SYGVNS. CDR3 length: 15 residues. With 6 bases removed from V and 1 base from J, the gap between germline ends came to 13 bases. The CDR3 region is CASSGGGGSNQPQHF. The CDR3 bases are TGTGCCAGCAGCGGGGGAGGGGGGAGCAATCAGCCCCAGCATTTT.

This chain joins TRBV27 and TRBJ1-5; 7 nucleotides line up with TRBD1. Germline-derived CDR1 and CDR2 are MNHEY and SMNVEV (reference sequence). The ends lost 3 bases at V and 2 bases at J; junction bases unmatched: 10. The CDR3 is 17 residues long. Here the CDR3 reads CASSLELRDSGNQPQHF. The CDR3 nucleotides are TGTGCCAGCAGTTTGGAGTTACGGGACAGCGGCAATCAGCCCCAGCATTTT.

The DNA of the CDR3 is TGCGCCAGCAGCCCTGACAGGACTCTTACCGGGGAGCTGTTTTTT. Protein product: CASSPDRTLTGELFF. The V and J genes are TRBV5-1 and TRBJ2-2; tentative D call: TRBD1 (6 bases). Germline CDR1 SGHRS, CDR2 YFSETQ. Between the trimmed V and J ends, which lost 4 bases and 5 bases, there was a span of 15 bases. The CDR3 has 15 residues.

V usage is TRBV6-4 and J usage is TRBJ2-1; 10 bases fit TRBD2. The CDR3 totals 14 residues. Germline V gene sequence: CDR1 MRHNA, CDR2 SNTAGT. Germline trimming cut 5 bases from V and 3 bases from J; bases unmatched to any gene: 1. As DNA, the CDR3 is TGTGCCAGCAGTAGGACTAGCGGCTACAATGAGCAGTTCTTC. It is translated as CASSRTSGYNEQFF.

V is TRBV19 and J is TRBJ1-2, with a tentative D call TRBD1 (6 bases). The germline V gene encodes CDR1 LNHDA and CDR2 SQIVND (reference sequence). V dropped 5 bases and J dropped 4 bases, with 17 bases sitting between them. The CDR3 spans 15 residues. The CDR3, as DNA: TGTGCCAGTAGTGCCCGGGGGGACAACGGCTATGGCTACACCTTC. Translating gives CASSARGDNGYGYTF.

Comment on this clone: The same CDR3 can be traced to other DNA sequences in this sample. This chain links TRBV5-1 with TRBJ2-3; TRBD2 aligns across 12 bases. CDR1 is SGHRS and CDR2 is YFSETQ in the germline V gene. The junction had 3 bases not matched to a gene; V was cut back by 2 bases and J by 2 bases. This CDR3 region has 16 residues. The CDR3 DNA follows: TGCGCCAGCAGCTTACTAGCGGGGGGATCCACAGATACGCAGTATTTT. Amino acid sequence: CASSLLAGGSTDTQYF.

V gene TRBV19 combines with J gene TRBJ1-3; D is uncertain. V was clipped by 5 bases and J by 2 bases, with 7 bases between them. The CDR3 loop spans 13 amino acids. Looked up from germline, CDR1 is LNHDA and CDR2 is SQIVND (reference sequence). The CDR3, as DNA: TGTGCCAGTAGTTCCCAGGCTGGAAACACCATATATTTT. Protein: CASSSQAGNTIYF.

For this clone: The junction differs from germline at one of its ends, possibly a read error. The chain uses TRBV7-8 and TRBJ1-2; 8 bases fit TRBD1. The CDR3 length is 13 residues. CDR1 is SGHVS and CDR2 is FQNEAQ in the germline V gene. CDR3 bases: TGTGCCAGCAGCTCGATAGGGACAGGACCAAACAACTTC. Translating it yields CASSSIGTGPNNF.

V is TRBV5-4 and J is TRBJ2-5; 12 positions agree with TRBD1. The CDR3 sequence is 16 residues long. V trimming: 6 bases; J trimming: 9 bases; junction bases outside the gene matches: 15. The germline V gene has CDR1 SGHNT and CDR2 YYREEE (reference sequence). CDR3 coding DNA: TGTGCCAGCAACACCCGGGACAGGGGGCGATTAGGGGCCCAGTACTTC. Translation: CASNTRDRGRLGAQYF. The full variable domain, rest sourced from reference TRBV5-4 and TRBJ2-5, is ETGVTQSPTHLIKTRGQQVTLRCSSQSGHNTVSWYQQALGQGPQFIFQYYREEENGRGNFPPRFSGLQFPNYSSELNVNALELDDSALYLCASNTRDRGRLGAQYFGPGTRLLVL.

The J gene is TRBJ1-4, the V gene TRBV5-1; 9 bases agree with TRBD1. The CDR3 consists of 16 residues. With V trimmed by 3 bases and J by 7 bases, 10 bases remained unmatched. Germline V gene data show CDR1 as SGHRS and CDR2 as YFSETQ. CDR3 sequence reads: CASSSGAGTGPEKLFF. In DNA form, the CDR3 reads TGCGCCAGCAGCTCGGGGGCCGGGACAGGGCCTGAAAAACTGTTTTTT.

The rearrangement links TRBV7-7 to TRBJ2-6; TRBD1 is a possible D gene (6 bases). Trimming cost V 5 bases and J 4 bases, with 12 bases left between them. CDR3 length: 15 residues. Germline CDR1 SSHAT, CDR2 FNYEAQ (reference sequence). CDR3 sequence reads: CASSPGVLGANVLTF. CDR3 bases: TGTGCCAGCAGCCCAGGGGTTCTCGGGGCCAACGTCCTGACTTTC.

This clone has only one observation. In nucleotides, the CDR3 is TGTGCCAGCAGTGACCCAGCGGGAGGGTTCCCCTACGAGCAGTACTTC. This encodes CASSDPAGGFPYEQYF. The V gene is TRBV6-1, the J gene TRBJ2-7, with 10 bases fitting TRBD2. This CDR3 comprises 16 residues. Germline CDR1 MNHNS, CDR2 SASEGT. The J segment lost 2 bases and the V segment lost 3 bases, leaving 7 bases of the junction unmatched.

This rearrangement joins TRBV6-6 to TRBJ2-7, with 7 bases aligning to TRBD1. This CDR3 comprises 13 residues. Trimming removed 3 bases from V and 3 bases from J; junction bases left unmatched: 2. Per germline, CDR1 MNHNY and CDR2 SVGAGI (reference sequence). CDR3 nucleotide sequence: TGTGCCAGCAGTTATGGGGACAGCTACGAGCAGTACTTC. Protein product: CASSYGDSYEQYF.

For this clone: Sequence at one end of the junction differs from germline and may be a read error. The chain uses TRBV7-9 and TRBJ2-3; a possible D gene is TRBD2 (5 bases). In germline, CDR1 is SEHNR, CDR2 FQNEAQ (reference sequence). The CDR3 covers 11 residues. CDR3 sequence: CASSLAVGEFF. The CDR3 region has the DNA TGTGCCAGCAGCTTAGCTGTCGGGGAGTTTTTT.

The chain joins TRBV5-1 to TRBJ1-3, with D tentatively TRBD1 (5 bases). Germline CDR1 reads SGHRS; CDR2 reads YFSETQ. Trimming took off 4 bases at V and 0 bases at J, with 11 bases between the two ends. The CDR3 consists of 15 residues. CDR3 bases: TGCGCCAGCAGCCTAACAGGCGACTCTGGAAACACCATATATTTT. Its protein is CASSLTGDSGNTIYF.

This rearrangement joins TRBV9 to TRBJ2-1, with TRBD1 identical over 9 bases. The germline V gene has CDR1 SGDLS and CDR2 YYNGEE. CDR3 size: 15 residues. Germline trimming cut 1 base from V and 3 bases from J; bases unmatched to any gene: 2. In nucleotides, the CDR3 is TGTGCCAGCAGCGTAAGACAGGGGGGCTACAATGAGCAGTTCTTC. Translated: CASSVRQGGYNEQFF.

The table lists this clone with a count of one. This chain uses TRBV5-1 with TRBJ2-5; 9 bases align to TRBD2. The J segment lost 1 base and the V segment lost 7 bases, leaving 5 bases of the junction unmatched. CDR1 and CDR2 from the germline V gene are SGHRS and YFSETQ. The CDR3 sequence is 14 residues long. Here the CDR3 reads CASRGTSSQETQYF. The CDR3 DNA sequence: TGCGCCAGCCGAGGGACTAGCAGCCAAGAGACCCAGTACTTC.

The rearrangement joins TRBV6-5 to TRBJ2-7; no firm D call. This CDR3 has 15 amino acids. Trimming took 7 bases from V and 1 from J, leaving 17 bases between them. Germline lookup yields CDR1 MNHEY and CDR2 SVGAGI. CDR3 loop: CASTHDFPASYEQYF. DNA for the CDR3: TGTGCCAGCACCCATGACTTTCCAGCATCCTACGAGCAGTACTTC.

The J gene is TRBJ2-3, the V gene TRBV11-1; weak D call: TRBD1 (5 bases). Germline CDR1 SGHAT, CDR2 FQDESV (reference sequence). Trimming stripped 1 base from V and 8 bases from J, with 16 bases between. This CDR3 is built from 15 residues. The DNA of the CDR3 is TGTGCCAGCAGCTTAGAATGGGGCCGGACGGGTACGCAGTATTTT. It yields the protein CASSLEWGRTGTQYF.

This clone was observed a few times. The chain uses TRBV7-2 and TRBJ1-1; TRBD1 is a possible D gene (5 bases). The germline V gene has CDR1 SGHTA and CDR2 FQGNSA. The V end lost 1 base, the J end lost 6 bases, and 12 bases lay between the germline ends. The CDR3 totals 14 residues. CDR3 sequence reads: CASSLVTAGPEAFF. CDR3 nucleotides: TGTGCCAGCAGCTTAGTTACGGCAGGGCCTGAAGCTTTCTTT.

The gene calls are TRBV11-2 and TRBJ1-4, with D possibly being TRBD1 (5 bases). Looked up from germline, CDR1 is SGHAT and CDR2 is FQNNGV. Deletions cut 4 bases from V and 8 bases from J, with 14 bases between. The CDR3 extends over 14 amino acids. The CDR3 DNA sequence: TGTGCCAGCAGCTCGGGACTGGCAAGGGAAAAACTGTTTTTT. The encoded protein is CASSSGLAREKLFF.

The chain links TRBV29-1 to TRBJ1-2, with a possible D match to TRBD1 (5 bases). This CDR3 has 14 residues. Trimming stripped 2 bases from V and 6 bases from J, with 16 bases between. CDR1 is SQVTM and CDR2 is ANQGSEA in the germline V gene. CDR3 protein: CSVESGAGRNGYTF. The CDR3 region has the DNA TGCAGCGTTGAATCTGGGGCAGGGCGCAATGGCTACACCTTC.

This clone was counted a few times. J is TRBJ1-2 and V is TRBV10-2, with TRBD1 as a possible D gene (6 bases). With 0 bases removed from V and 6 bases from J, the gap between germline ends came to 14 bases. The CDR3 extends over 15 amino acids. Per the germline V gene, CDR1 is WSHSY and CDR2 is SAAADI. This chain's CDR3 is CASSESAFTGNGYTF. CDR3 sequence (DNA): TGCGCCAGCAGTGAGTCGGCCTTTACAGGGAATGGCTACACCTTC.